Here is one TCR beta chain with its context. Its antigen remains unidentified. These data belong to a study of pediatric ulcerative colitis. Rectal tissue came from one to two pinch biopsies taken at colonoscopy. This CDR3 spans 19 amino acids. Findings and limits, study-wide: A couple of rectal CDR3 clonotypes occurred in all ulcerative colitis patients. Rectal repertoires separated controls, mild-moderate and acute severe colitis. Blood-rectal clonal overlap within each person was significantly higher in ulcerative colitis patients than controls.

Samples were sequenced at Survey level, maximum 500,000 reads. Sequencing was performed with immunoSEQ multiplex PCR; in TCRdb, only in-frame clones are kept and a portion is missing. The table lists about 35,000 clones, roughly three quarters of them singletons. The chain is built from TRBV21-1 and TRBJ1-4; the table calls TRBD1, which could not be checked here. TRBV21-1 is shown as a pseudogene. The sequenced material came from gut tissue. The origin of this receptor is a boy between 10 and 17 years old with mild ulcerative colitis. The CDR3 sequence: CASSSREIREGQGNEKLFF. As DNA, the CDR3 is TGTGCCAGCAGCTCCCGAGAAATTCGGGAGGGACAGGGCAATGAAAAACTGTTTTTT.